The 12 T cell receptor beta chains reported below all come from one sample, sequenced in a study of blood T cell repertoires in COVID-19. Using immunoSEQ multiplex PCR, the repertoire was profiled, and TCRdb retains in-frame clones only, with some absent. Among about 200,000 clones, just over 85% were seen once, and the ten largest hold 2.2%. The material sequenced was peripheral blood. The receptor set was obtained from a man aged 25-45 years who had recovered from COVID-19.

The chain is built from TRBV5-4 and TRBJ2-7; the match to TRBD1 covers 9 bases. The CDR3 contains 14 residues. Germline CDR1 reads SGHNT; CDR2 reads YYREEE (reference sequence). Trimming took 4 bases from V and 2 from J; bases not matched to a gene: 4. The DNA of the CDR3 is TGTGCCAGCAGCCCGACAGGGGGGACCTACGAGCAGTACTTC. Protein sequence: CASSPTGGTYEQYF.

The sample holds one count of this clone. The CDR3 sequence is CASSDLNRSQAFF. In DNA form, the CDR3 reads TGTGCCAGCAGTGACCTCAACCGCAGTCAAGCTTTCTTT. The J gene is TRBJ1-1, the V gene TRBV25-1, with D uncertain. Germline-derived CDR1 and CDR2 are MGHDK and SYGVNS. Trimming left V 3 bases short and J 9 bases short, with 14 bases between. This CDR3 has 13 amino acids.

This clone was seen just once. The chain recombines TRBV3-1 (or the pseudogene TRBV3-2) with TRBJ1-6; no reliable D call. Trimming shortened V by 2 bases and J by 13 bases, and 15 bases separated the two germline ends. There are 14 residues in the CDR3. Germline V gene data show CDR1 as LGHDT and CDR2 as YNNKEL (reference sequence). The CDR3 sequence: CASSQPLPDYPLHF. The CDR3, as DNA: TGTGCCAGCAGCCAACCCTTACCTGACTACCCCCTCCACTTT.

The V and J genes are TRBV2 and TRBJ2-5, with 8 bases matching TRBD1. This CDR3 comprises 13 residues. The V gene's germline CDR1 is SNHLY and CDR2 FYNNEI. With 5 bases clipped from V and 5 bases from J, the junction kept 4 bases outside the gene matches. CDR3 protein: CASSKDRAETQYF. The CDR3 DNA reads TGTGCCAGCAGTAAGGACAGGGCCGAGACCCAGTACTTC.

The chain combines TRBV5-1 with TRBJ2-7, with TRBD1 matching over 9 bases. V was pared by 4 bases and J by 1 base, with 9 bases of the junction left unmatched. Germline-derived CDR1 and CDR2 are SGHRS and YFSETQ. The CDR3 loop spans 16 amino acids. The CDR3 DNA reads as TGCGCCAGCAGCACCGAGGACAGGGGCCGATCCTACGAGCAGTACTTC. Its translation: CASSTEDRGRSYEQYF.

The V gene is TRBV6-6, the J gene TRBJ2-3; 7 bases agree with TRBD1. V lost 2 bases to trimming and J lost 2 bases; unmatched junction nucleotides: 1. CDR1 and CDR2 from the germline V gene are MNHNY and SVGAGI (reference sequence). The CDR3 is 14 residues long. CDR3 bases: TGTGCCAGCAGTTACGACAGGGACACAGATACGCAGTATTTT. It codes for CASSYDRDTDTQYF.

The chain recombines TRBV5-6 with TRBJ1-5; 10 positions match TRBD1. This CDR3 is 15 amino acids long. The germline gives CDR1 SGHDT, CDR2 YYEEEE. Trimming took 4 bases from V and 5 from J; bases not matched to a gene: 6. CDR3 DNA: TGTGCCAGCAGCCTCCGGGACAGGGGTTATCAGCCCCAGCATTTT. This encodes CASSLRDRGYQPQHF. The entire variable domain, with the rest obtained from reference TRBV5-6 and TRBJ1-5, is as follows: DAGVTQSPTHLIKTRGQQVTLRCSPKSGHDTVSWYQQALGQGPQFIFQYYEEEERQRGNFPDRFSGHQFPNYSSELNVNALLLGDSALYLCASSLRDRGYQPQHFGDGTRLSIL.

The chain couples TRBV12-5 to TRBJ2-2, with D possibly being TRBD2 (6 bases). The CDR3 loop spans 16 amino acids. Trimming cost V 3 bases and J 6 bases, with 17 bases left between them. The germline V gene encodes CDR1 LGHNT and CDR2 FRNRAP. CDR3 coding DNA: TGTGCTAGTGGTTTTGTGCAGGGTGGAGGGCCCGGGGAGCTGTTTTTT. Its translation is CASGFVQGGGPGELFF.

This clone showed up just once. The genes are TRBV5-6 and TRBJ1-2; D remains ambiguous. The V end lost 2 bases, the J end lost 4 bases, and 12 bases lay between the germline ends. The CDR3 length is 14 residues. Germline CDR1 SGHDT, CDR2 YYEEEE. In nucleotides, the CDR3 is TGTGCCAGCAGCTTTAATAGGCGAGGCTATGGCTACACCTTC. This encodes CASSFNRRGYGYTF.

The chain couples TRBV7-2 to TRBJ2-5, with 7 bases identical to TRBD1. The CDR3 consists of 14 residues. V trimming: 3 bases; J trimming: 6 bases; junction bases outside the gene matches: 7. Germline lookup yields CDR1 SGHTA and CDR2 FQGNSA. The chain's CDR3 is CASSFTYRGQTQYF. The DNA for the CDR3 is TGTGCCAGCAGCTTTACCTACAGGGGACAGACCCAGTACTTC.

DNA for the CDR3: TGCGCCAGCAGCTTGGGAGAAACCGAGCAGTACTTC. The encoded protein is CASSLGETEQYF. The chain couples TRBV5-1 to TRBJ2-7; D ambiguous. The CDR3 runs 12 residues. V lost 0 bases to trimming and J lost 6 bases, with 7 bases between them. Germline V gene sequence: CDR1 SGHRS, CDR2 YFSETQ. The full variable domain, in which reference TRBV5-1 and TRBJ2-7 provide the parts outside the CDR3, is KAGVTQTPRYLIKTRGQQVTLSCSPISGHRSVSWYQQTPGQGLQFLFEYFSETQRNKGNFPGRFSGRQFSNSRSEMNVSTLELGDSALYLCASSLGETEQYFGPGTRLTVT.

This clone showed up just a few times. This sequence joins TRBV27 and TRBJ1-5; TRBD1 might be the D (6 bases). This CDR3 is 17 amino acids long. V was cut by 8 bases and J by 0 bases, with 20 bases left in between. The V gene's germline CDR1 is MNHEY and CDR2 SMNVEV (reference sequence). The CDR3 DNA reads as TGTGCCAGCGTCGGGGGGGCTACGGGCCATAGCAATCAGCCCCAGCATTTT. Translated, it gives CASVGGATGHSNQPQHF.